These T cell receptor beta chains were read from a single sample in a study of regulatory T cells in long-lasting Graves disease. In TCRdb, the multiplex PCR reads were re-called with MiXCR into one record per CDR3 protein. The profile shows 350,000 to 450,000 distinct CDR3 sequences, approximately 22% of them singletons. The sequencing here drew on peripheral blood mononuclear cells (PBMCs), taken when the disease was refractory, from a patient treated with antithyroid drugs. These TCRs come from a female donor with Graves disease. CDR3s include the opening cysteine and the closing phenylalanine or tryptophan.

j_call v_call cdr3_aa
TRBJ2-1 TRBV5-1 CASSLRLAGGPFNGQFF
TRBJ2-7 TRBV5-5 CASSAGIAGDYYEQYF
TRBJ1-5 TRBV7-6 CASSLEVGPRQPQHF
TRBJ2-5 TRBV20-1 CSASRALQETQYF
TRBJ2-3 TRBV7-9 CASSLAVGPFTDTQYF
TRBJ2-5 TRBV5-1 CATSTTGTGGSETQYF
TRBJ1-1 TRBV12-3/TRBV12-4 CASSLSTGGTEAFF
TRBJ1-5 TRBV4-1 CASNPDRGNQPQHF
TRBJ1-1 TRBV20-1 CSAFDTNTEAFF
TRBJ2-7 TRBV28 CASTAGTKEQYF
TRBJ2-5 TRBV27 CASSPSATSGSKTQYF
TRBJ1-5 TRBV10-2 CASSVDPYSNQPQHF
TRBJ2-3 TRBV10-3 CAISRDNSDTQYF
TRBJ2-5 TRBV12-3/TRBV12-4 CASSYHNQETQYF
TRBJ1-2 TRBV27 CASSSGERSLRGRSGYTF
TRBJ1-1 TRBV4-1 CASSYRGQGNTEAFF
TRBJ2-3 TRBV5-1 CASSLAGADTQYF
TRBJ1-1 TRBV6-1 CASSEGLGGTEAFF
TRBJ2-2 TRBV27 CASREGQGTGELFF
TRBJ2-2 TRBV4-1 CASSHPRGVRTGELFF
TRBJ1-1 TRBV7-9 CASSSGQGIRTEAFF
TRBJ1-2 TRBV30 CAWSPSSPYGYTF